This T cell receptor beta chain was observed in a study of CD8 T cells in ankylosing spondylitis. CDR1 is MNHEY and CDR2 is SMNVEV in the germline V gene (reference sequence). The length of the CDR3 is 14 residues. V was shortened by 1 base and J by 9 bases, with 10 bases between the two germline ends. TCRdb fed the 5' RACE reads into MiXCR, producing one record per CDR3 protein. The repertoire includes 350,000 or so distinct CDR3 sequences, around 15% of them detected once, and approximately 1% sits in the top ten. The source of this sequence is a male donor with ankylosing spondylitis or in good health (not recorded which). The chain employs TRBV27 and TRBJ1-6, with D unclear. Sequencing was done on a sample of blood, either unsorted or a sorted T cell fraction (not recorded which). CDR3 region: CASSLYPGGSPLHF. The CDR3 nucleotides are TGTGCCAGCAGTTTATACCCAGGAGGTTCACCCCTCCACTTT.